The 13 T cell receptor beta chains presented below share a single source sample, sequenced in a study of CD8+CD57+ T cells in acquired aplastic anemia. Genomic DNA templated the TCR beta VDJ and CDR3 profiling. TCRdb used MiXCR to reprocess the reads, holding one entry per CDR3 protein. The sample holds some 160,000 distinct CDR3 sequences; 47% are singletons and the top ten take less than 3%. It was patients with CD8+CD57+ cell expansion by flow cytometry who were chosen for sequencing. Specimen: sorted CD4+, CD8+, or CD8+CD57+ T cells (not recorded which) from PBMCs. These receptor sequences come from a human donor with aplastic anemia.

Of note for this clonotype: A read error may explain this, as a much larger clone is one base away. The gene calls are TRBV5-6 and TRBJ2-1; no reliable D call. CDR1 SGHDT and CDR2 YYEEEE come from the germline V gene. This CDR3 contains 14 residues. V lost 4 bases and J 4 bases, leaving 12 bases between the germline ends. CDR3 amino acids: CASSLDTRYNEQFF. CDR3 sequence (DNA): TGTGCCAGCAGCCTTGATACCCGGTACAATGAGCAGTTCTTC.

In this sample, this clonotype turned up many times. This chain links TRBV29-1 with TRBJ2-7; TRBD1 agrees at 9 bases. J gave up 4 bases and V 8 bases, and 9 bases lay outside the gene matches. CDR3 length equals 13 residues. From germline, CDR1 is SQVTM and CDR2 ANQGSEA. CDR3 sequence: CSPDRGEIYEQYF. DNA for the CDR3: TGCAGCCCTGACAGGGGGGAAATTTACGAGCAGTACTTC.

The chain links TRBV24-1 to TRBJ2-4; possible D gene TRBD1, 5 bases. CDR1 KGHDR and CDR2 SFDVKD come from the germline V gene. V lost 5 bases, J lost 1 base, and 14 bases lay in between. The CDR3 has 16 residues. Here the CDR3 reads CATSGTRQTAKNIQYF. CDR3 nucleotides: TGTGCCACCAGTGGTACCAGACAGACTGCCAAAAACATTCAGTACTTC.

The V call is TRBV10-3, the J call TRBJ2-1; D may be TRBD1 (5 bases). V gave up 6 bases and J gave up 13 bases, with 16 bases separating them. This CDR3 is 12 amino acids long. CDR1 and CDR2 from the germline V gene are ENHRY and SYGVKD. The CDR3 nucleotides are TGTGCCATCAGGGGGCGCGATGAGACCCAGTTCTTC. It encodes CAIRGRDETQFF.

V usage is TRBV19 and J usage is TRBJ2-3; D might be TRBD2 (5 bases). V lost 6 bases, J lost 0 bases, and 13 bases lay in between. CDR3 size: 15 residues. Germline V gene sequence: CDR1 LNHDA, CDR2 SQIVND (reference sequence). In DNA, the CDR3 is TGTGCCAGTAGAAAAACTAGTTCTAGCACAGATACGCAGTATTTT. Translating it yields CASRKTSSSTDTQYF. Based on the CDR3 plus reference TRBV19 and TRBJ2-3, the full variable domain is DGGITQSPKYLFRKEGQNVTLSCEQNLNHDAMYWYRQDPGQGLRLIYYSQIVNDFQKGDIAEGYSVSREKKESFPLTVTSAQKNPTAFYLCASRKTSSSTDTQYFGPGTRLTVL.

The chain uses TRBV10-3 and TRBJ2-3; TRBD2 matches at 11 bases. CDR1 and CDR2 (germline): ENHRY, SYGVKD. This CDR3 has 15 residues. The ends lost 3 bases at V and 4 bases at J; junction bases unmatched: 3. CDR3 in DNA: TGTGCCATCAGTGACATAGCGGGGGGGCCAGATACGCAGTATTTT. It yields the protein CAISDIAGGPDTQYF.

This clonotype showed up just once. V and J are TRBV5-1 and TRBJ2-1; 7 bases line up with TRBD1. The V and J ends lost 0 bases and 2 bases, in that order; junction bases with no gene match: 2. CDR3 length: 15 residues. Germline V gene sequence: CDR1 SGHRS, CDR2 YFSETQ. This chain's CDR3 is CASSLGDSTYNEQFF. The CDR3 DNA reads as TGCGCCAGCAGCTTGGGGGACAGCACCTACAATGAGCAGTTCTTC.

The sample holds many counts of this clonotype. DNA of the CDR3: TGTGCCAGCAGCCTACAGGGGGTCGGGAACACTGAAGCTTTCTTT. Its protein product is CASSLQGVGNTEAFF. The chain links TRBV12-3 or TRBV12-4 to TRBJ1-1; 8 bases match TRBD1. The V segment lost 6 bases and the J segment 1 base; nucleotides outside the gene matches: 7. The CDR3 loop spans 15 amino acids.

CDR3 sequence reads: CACQRQGGEKLFF. CDR3 DNA sequence: TGTGCCTGTCAACGACAGGGAGGCGAAAAACTGTTTTTT. The genes are TRBV30 and TRBJ1-4; 7 nucleotides line up with TRBD1. The CDR3 runs 13 residues. Germline V gene data show CDR1 as GTSNPN and CDR2 as SVGIG (reference sequence). After removal of 6 bases from V and 8 bases from J, the junction contained 9 bases not matched to a gene.

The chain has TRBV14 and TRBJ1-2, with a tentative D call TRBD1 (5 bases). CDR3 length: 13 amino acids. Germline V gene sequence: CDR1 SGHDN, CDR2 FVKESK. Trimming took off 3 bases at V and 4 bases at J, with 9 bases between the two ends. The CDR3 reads CASSQGVGYGYTF. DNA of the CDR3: TGTGCCAGCAGCCAGGGGGTGGGCTATGGCTACACCTTC. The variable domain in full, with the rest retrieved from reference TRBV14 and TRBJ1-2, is EAGVTQFPSHSVIEKGQTVTLRCDPISGHDNLYWYRRVMGKEIKFLLHFVKESKQDESGMPNNRFLAERTGGTYSTLKVQPAELEDSGVYFCASSQGVGYGYTFGSGTRLTVV.

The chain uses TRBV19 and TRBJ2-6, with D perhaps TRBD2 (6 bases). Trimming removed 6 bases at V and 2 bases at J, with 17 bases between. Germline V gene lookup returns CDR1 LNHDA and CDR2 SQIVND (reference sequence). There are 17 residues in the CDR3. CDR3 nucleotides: TGTGCCAGTAGGGCCGGGGGTGGAAGCACTGGGGCCAACGTCCTGACTTTC. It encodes CASRAGGGSTGANVLTF.

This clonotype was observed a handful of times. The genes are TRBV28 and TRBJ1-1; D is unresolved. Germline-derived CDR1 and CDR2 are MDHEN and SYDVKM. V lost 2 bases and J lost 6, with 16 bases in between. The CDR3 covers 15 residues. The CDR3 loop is CASSLGPHQEAEAFF. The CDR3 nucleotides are TGTGCCAGCAGTTTAGGTCCCCACCAGGAAGCTGAAGCTTTCTTT.

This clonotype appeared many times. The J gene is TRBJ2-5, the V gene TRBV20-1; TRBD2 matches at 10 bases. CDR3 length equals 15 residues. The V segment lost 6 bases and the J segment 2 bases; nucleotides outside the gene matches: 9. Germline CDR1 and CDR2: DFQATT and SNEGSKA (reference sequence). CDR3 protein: CSARDSGLAQETQYF. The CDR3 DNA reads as TGCAGTGCCAGGGATTCGGGACTAGCGCAAGAGACCCAGTACTTC.